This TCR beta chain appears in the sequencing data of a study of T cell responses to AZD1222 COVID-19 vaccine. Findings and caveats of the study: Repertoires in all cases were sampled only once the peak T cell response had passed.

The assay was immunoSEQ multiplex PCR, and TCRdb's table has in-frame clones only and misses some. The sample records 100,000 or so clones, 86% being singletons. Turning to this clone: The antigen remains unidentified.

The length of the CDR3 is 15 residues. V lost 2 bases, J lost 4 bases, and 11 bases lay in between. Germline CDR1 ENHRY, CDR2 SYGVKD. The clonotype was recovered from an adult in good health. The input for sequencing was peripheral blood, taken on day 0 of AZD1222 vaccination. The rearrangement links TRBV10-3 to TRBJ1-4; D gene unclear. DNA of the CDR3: TGTGCCATCAGTGAGCGGGCAGGAAATAATGAAAAACTGTTTTTT. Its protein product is CAISERAGNNEKLFF.